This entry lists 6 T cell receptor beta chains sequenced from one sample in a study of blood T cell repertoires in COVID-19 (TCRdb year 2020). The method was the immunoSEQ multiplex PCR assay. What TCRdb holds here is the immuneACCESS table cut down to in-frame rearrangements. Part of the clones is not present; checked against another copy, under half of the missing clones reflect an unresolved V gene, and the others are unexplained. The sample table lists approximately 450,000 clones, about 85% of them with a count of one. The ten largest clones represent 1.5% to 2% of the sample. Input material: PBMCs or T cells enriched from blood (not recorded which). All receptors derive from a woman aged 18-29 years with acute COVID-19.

Here the CDR3 DNA reads TGTGCCAGCAGCTTAAGGCAGGGCAGGCTGAACACTGAAGCTTTCTTT. It encodes CASSLRQGRLNTEAFF. The genes are TRBV7-6 and TRBJ1-1, with D maybe TRBD1 (5 bases). The CDR3 consists of 16 residues. Germline CDR1 is SGHVS and CDR2 is FNYEAQ. The V end was cut by 2 bases, the J end by 0 bases, with 13 bases between.

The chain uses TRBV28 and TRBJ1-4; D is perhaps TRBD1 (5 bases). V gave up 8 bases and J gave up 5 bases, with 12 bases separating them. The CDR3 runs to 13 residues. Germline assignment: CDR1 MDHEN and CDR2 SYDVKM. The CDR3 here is CASGEQENEKLFF. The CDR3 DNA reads TGTGCCAGCGGGGAACAGGAAAATGAAAAACTGTTTTTT.

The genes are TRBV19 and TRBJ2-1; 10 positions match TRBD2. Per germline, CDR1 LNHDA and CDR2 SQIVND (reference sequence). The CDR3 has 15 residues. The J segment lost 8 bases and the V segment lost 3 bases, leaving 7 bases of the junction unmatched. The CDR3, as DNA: TGTGCCAGTAGTATCCCAGCGGGAGGGAGGGATGAGCAGTTCTTC. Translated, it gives CASSIPAGGRDEQFF.

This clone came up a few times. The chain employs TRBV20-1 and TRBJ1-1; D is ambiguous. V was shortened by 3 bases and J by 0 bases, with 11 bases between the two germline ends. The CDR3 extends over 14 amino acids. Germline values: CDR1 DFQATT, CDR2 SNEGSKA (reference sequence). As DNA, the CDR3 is TGCAGTGCTAGTGATTCCGGGATGAACACTGAAGCTTTCTTT. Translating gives CSASDSGMNTEAFF.

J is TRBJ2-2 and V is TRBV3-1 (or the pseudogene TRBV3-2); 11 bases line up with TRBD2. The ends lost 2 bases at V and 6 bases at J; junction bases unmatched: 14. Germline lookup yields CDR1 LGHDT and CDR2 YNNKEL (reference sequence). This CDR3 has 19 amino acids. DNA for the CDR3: TGTGCCAGCAGCCAAAACGGACTCCGAAATAGCGGGAGGGCCGGGGAGCTGTTTTTT. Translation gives CASSQNGLRNSGRAGELFF.

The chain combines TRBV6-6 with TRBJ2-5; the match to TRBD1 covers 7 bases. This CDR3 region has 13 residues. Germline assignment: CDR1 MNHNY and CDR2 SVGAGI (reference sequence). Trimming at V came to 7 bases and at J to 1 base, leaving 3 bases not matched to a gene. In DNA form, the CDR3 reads TGTGCCAGCACCGACAGGGCCCAAGAGACCCAGTACTTC. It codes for CASTDRAQETQYF.